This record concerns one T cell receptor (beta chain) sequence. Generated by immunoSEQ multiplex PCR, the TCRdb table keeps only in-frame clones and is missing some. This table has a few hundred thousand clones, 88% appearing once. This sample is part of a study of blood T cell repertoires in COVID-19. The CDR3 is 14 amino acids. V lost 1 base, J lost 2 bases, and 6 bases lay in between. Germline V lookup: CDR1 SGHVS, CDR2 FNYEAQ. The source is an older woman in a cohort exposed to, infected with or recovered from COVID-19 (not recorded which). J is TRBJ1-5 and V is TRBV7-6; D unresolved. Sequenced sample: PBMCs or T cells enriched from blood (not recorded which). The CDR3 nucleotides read TGTGCCAGCAGCTTAGGGCAGGGCAATCAGCCCCAGCATTTT. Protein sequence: CASSLGQGNQPQHF.